The entry below gives a single T cell receptor beta chain sequence along with its context. CDR3 size: 18 residues. With 3 bases clipped from V and 6 bases from J, the junction kept 16 bases outside the gene matches. CDR1 and CDR2 from the germline V gene are LNHDA and SQIVND (reference sequence). In the original analysis: Amplifying reference gene primers gave estimates of nucleated cell counts. Sequencing used immunoSEQ multiplex PCR; TCRdb keeps in-frame clones, though not all of them. V and J calls and clone size are as listed in that table; D and trimming were resolved from the DNA. The repertoire consists of around 97,000 clones, with approximately 87% occurring once and the leading ten covering about 20%. This entry is derived from a study of blood T cell repertoires in COVID-19. Turning to the study itself: Samples taken during acute and convalescent COVID-19 were collected in the United States, Italy and Spain. Sources were T cells, B-cell-depleted T cells, or PBMCs; the material itself was cDNA or gDNA.

Material: peripheral blood. The clonotype comes from a human donor in a cohort sampled during active COVID-19. J is TRBJ1-5 and V is TRBV19; the match to TRBD1 covers 8 bases. The CDR3 sequence is CASSIRLQRGTGGQPQHF. In nucleotides, the CDR3 is TGTGCCAGTAGTATTCGCCTGCAACGCGGGACAGGAGGTCAGCCCCAGCATTTT.